What follows describes a single T cell receptor beta chain. Its antigen has not been determined. Compared with germline, one end of the junction differs, possibly owing to a read error. Other DNA sequences within the sample encode an identical CDR3. Genomic DNA was isolated from the sorted cells so that the TCRbeta CDR3 region could be sequenced. The immunoSEQ Assay was used for sequencing of TCRbeta CDR3 regions. The table was pulled from immuneACCESS by TCRdb, which kept in-frame rearrangements only. Such tables lose some clones; where checked, under half of the loss comes from unresolved V genes, and the rest has no known cause. In this sample the table shows 70,000 to 95,000 clones, 70% to 90% of which occur a single time. In total, the top ten clones hold roughly 13% of the sample. Patients with a history of autoimmune disease or receiving systemic immunosuppression were excluded from the trial. In every dose cohort, peripheral blood was drawn for TCR sequencing at baseline, cycle 4 day 1, and cycle 7 day 1. The samples were drawn from a first-in-human, open-label, multicenter phase I dose-escalation trial of ivuxolimab. Adults with locally advanced or metastatic head and neck squamous cell, hepatocellular, melanoma or renal cell carcinoma were enrolled in the trial. Before TCR sequencing, CD4+ T cells and CD8+ T cells were sorted from peripheral blood as separate populations.

This entry is derived from a study of OX40 agonist ivuxolimab in advanced cancers. Background on the whole study: Ivuxolimab was a fully human IgG2 agonistic monoclonal antibody targeting the costimulatory receptor OX40 (CD134). Peripheral TCRbeta sequencing was intended to test whether TCR sequence diversity was altered and clonal T-cell expansion was caused by ivuxolimab. The paper reports the monotherapy dose-escalation portion (N of about 52 patients) of the phase I ivuxolimab trial. Intravenous ivuxolimab was administered to patients every 2 weeks at six dose levels: 0.01, 0.1, 0.3, 1.5, 3 and 10 mg/kg. Three dose-escalation patients achieved partial responses, one with hepatocellular carcinoma and two with cutaneous melanoma. Patients were allowed to have had prior anti-PD-1, anti-PD-L1 or anti-CTLA-4 therapy, and 40% of the dose-escalation patients had previously received checkpoint inhibitors. Among the 50 to 55 dose-escalation patients, around 20 had hepatocellular carcinoma, approximately 15 melanoma, 9 renal cell carcinoma and 9 head and neck cancer. The dose-escalation cohort was 80% to 90% male with a mean age of roughly 62 years, ranging from about 20 to 80. Study-wide conclusions, independent of this receptor: The antigen specificity of the peripheral T cells that underwent clonal expansion was not determined. Clonal expansion of both CD4+ and CD8+ blood T cells was observed from baseline to week 6 at doses 0.1 to 3.0 mg/kg. After ivuxolimab, more expanded clones were found on average in CD8+ T cells than in CD4+ T cells. Low levels of normalized T-cell clonal expansion were also shown by some nonresponding patients. In partial responders in the 0.1-3.0 mg/kg groups, normalized peripheral clonal expansion was found to be among the lowest, especially among CD8+ T cells.

The germline V gene gives CDR1 as SGHTA and CDR2 as FQGNSA. The CDR3, from cysteine to phenylalanine, totals 13 residues. The retained sequence is limited to the CDR3, 39 bases, with the frame set at the first base. The source was CD4+ or CD8+ T cells sorted from blood, collected in a trial of the OX40 agonist ivuxolimab. The V and J genes are TRBV7-2 and TRBJ2-2, with no D gene named confidently. This clonotype was obtained from an adult with an advanced solid tumor such as melanoma, head and neck, liver or kidney cancer. In nucleotides, the sequence is TGCGCCAGCAGCTCCCTATGGCCCGGGGAGCTGTTTTTT. It encodes CASSSLWPGELFF.